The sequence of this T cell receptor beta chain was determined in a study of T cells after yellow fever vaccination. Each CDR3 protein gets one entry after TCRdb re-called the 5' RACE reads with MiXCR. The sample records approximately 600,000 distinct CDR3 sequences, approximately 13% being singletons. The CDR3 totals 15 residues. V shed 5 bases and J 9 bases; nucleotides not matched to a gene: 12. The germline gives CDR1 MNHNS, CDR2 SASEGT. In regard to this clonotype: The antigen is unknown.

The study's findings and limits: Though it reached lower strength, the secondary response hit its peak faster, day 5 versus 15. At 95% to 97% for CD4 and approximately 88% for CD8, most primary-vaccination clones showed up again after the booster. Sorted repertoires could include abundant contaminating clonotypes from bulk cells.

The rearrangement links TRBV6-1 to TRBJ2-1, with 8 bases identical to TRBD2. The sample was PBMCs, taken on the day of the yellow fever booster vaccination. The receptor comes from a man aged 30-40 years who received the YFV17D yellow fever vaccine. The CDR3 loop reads CASSPRTGGRSEQFF. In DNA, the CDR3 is TGTGCCAGCAGTCCGCGAACCGGCGGGAGGAGTGAGCAGTTCTTC.